The present T cell receptor beta chain was sequenced within a study of blood T cell repertoires in COVID-19. The repertoire was sequenced with immunoSEQ multiplex PCR; TCRdb's copy has only in-frame clones and lacks some. The profile shows 70,000 to 95,000 clones, just over 90% of them singletons. The CDR3 has 15 amino acids. CDR1 and CDR2 from the germline V gene are SGDLS and YYNGEE. The V gene end was trimmed by 5 bases and the J gene end by 4 bases; junction bases not matched to a gene: 9. This TCR was recovered from a man over 45 with COVID-19, enrolled during active disease. What was sequenced was peripheral blood. The chain is built from TRBV9 and TRBJ2-3; 8 bases agree with TRBD2. The CDR3 loop reads CASRASGSSADTQYF. CDR3 DNA: TGTGCCAGCAGAGCAAGCGGGAGTAGCGCAGATACGCAGTATTTT.